The 25 T cell receptor beta chains below come from one sample, sequenced in a study of T-cell reconstitution after alpha-beta-depleted transplantation in children. Their recognized antigens are unknown. Findings and limits, study-wide: The authors attributed T-cell counts and diversity one year after transplant mostly to newly produced T cells.

It was with unique molecular identifiers that the TCRbeta library was prepared. MiXCR, applied by TCRdb to the PCR reads, yields one record per CDR3 protein. The sample contains about 300,000 distinct CDR3 sequences, roughly 7.8% of which appear only once. The specimen was peripheral blood, collected 360 days after TCRalphabeta/CD19-depleted stem cell transplant. Every receptor here comes from a female patient aged 2-9 years who had a stem cell transplant for Fanconi anemia, so the T cells may come from the graft donor.

This clonotype appeared many times. This sequence joins TRBV5-6 and TRBJ1-6; D gene uncertain. The CDR3 covers 13 residues. V lost 0 bases to trimming and J lost 10 bases, with 8 bases between them. The germline CDR1 and CDR2 sequences are SGHDT and YYEEEE. The CDR3 DNA follows: TGTGCCAGCAGCTTGGGAGTGGAATCACCCCTCCACTTT. Translation: CASSLGVESPLHF.

This clonotype has at least ten counts. V gene TRBV21-1 combines with J gene TRBJ2-1. TRBV21-1 is given as a pseudogene. The CDR3 extends over 14 amino acids. The CDR3 DNA follows: TGTGCCAGCAGCAAACTAGGGTCTTTCAATGAGCAGTTCTTC. As protein: CASSKLGSFNEQFF.

This clonotype was seen ten or more times. The V gene is TRBV28, the J gene TRBJ2-7; D is perhaps TRBD2 (5 bases). Looked up from germline, CDR1 is MDHEN and CDR2 is SYDVKM. This CDR3 has 15 amino acids. The V end was cut by 2 bases, the J end by 4 bases, with 15 bases between. Here the CDR3 reads CASSLTETDCYEQYF. The CDR3 bases are TGTGCCAGCAGTTTAACGGAGACGGACTGTTACGAGCAGTACTTC. Complete variable domain (other parts from reference TRBV28 and TRBJ2-7): DVKVTQSSRYLVKRTGEKVFLECVQDMDHENMFWYRQDPGLGLRLIYFSYDVKMKEKGDIPEGYSVSREKKERFSLILESASTNQTSMYLCASSLTETDCYEQYFGPGTRLTVT.

J is TRBJ2-7 and V is TRBV30; 7 bases are shared with TRBD1. V dropped 7 bases and J dropped 3; count of bases not matched to a gene: 9. CDR1 is GTSNPN and CDR2 is SVGIG in the germline V gene (reference sequence). The CDR3 is made up of 13 amino acids. CDR3 bases: TGTGCCTATCACCGGGACAGAGGCTACGAGCAGTACTTC. It translates to CAYHRDRGYEQYF.

The genes are TRBV20-1 and TRBJ2-5; 9 nucleotides agree with TRBD1. This CDR3 is 14 amino acids long. Trimming removed 0 bases from V and 6 bases from J; junction bases left unmatched: 5. Germline values: CDR1 DFQATT, CDR2 SNEGSKA (reference sequence). CDR3 residues: CSARDGGQGKTQYF. The CDR3 coding sequence is TGCAGTGCTAGAGATGGGGGACAGGGAAAGACCCAGTACTTC.

This clonotype showed up just a few times. The CDR3 loop reads CASTSTGELFF. DNA for the CDR3: TGCGCCAGCACTTCGACCGGGGAGCTGTTTTTT. The chain recombines TRBV5-1 with TRBJ2-2, with D uncertain. Germline values: CDR1 SGHRS, CDR2 YFSETQ. The CDR3 loop spans 11 amino acids. The V gene lost 6 bases and the J gene lost 5 bases, with 5 bases spanning the gap.

This clonotype was observed at least ten times. The genes are TRBV25-1 and TRBJ2-7; TRBD2 matches at 13 bases. The CDR3 contains 16 residues. The ends lost 4 bases at V and 2 bases at J; junction bases unmatched: 5. Germline CDR1 reads MGHDK; CDR2 reads SYGVNS. The CDR3 region has the DNA TGTGCCAGCAGTGGCCGACTAGCGGGGGGTACCTACGAGCAGTACTTC. It translates to CASSGRLAGGTYEQYF.

This clonotype was counted ten times or more. This chain joins TRBV5-1 and TRBJ1-2; maybe TRBD1 (5 bases). The CDR3 is 11 amino acids. The germline gives CDR1 SGHRS, CDR2 YFSETQ. V was clipped by 0 bases and J by 12 bases, with 9 bases between them. The CDR3 nucleotides read TGCGCCAGCAGCTTGGGTCAGGGCCACACCTTC. It is translated as CASSLGQGHTF.

This clonotype was picked up many times. The V gene is TRBV5-1, the J gene TRBJ2-3; tentatively, D is TRBD2 (6 bases). The V end lost 2 bases, the J end lost 2 bases, and 15 bases lay between the germline ends. Germline-derived CDR1 and CDR2 are SGHRS and YFSETQ. The CDR3 spans 16 residues. The CDR3 is CASSFSGGAYTDTQYF. DNA for the CDR3: TGCGCCAGCAGCTTCTCCGGGGGTGCTTACACAGATACGCAGTATTTT.

This clonotype occurred many times. The chain joins TRBV7-9 to TRBJ2-7, with D unresolved. Germline V gives CDR1 SEHNR, CDR2 FQNEAQ (reference sequence). The CDR3 sequence is 14 residues long. Trimming removed 4 bases from V and 6 bases from J, with 16 bases in between. The CDR3: CASSSLLGDGEQYF. In DNA form, the CDR3 reads TGTGCCAGCAGCTCCCTGCTGGGCGACGGCGAGCAGTACTTC.

J is TRBJ2-1 and V is TRBV28, with 14 bases aligning to TRBD2. The CDR3 covers 16 residues. Germline CDR1 is MDHEN and CDR2 is SYDVKM. With 8 bases clipped from V and 14 bases from J, the junction kept 17 bases outside the gene matches. Here the CDR3 reads CASGPSGLAGVNGEFF. In DNA form, the CDR3 reads TGTGCCAGCGGTCCCTCGGGACTAGCGGGAGTTAATGGCGAGTTCTTC.

This clonotype was found a few times. The chain recombines TRBV10-1 with TRBJ2-5; 9 bases map to TRBD1. The CDR3 has 13 amino acids. J was trimmed by 4 bases and V by 10 bases; bases with no gene match: 7. Germline CDR1 WNHNN, CDR2 SYGVQD (reference sequence). CDR3 protein: CANKNRGRETQYF. CDR3 nucleotide sequence: TGCGCCAACAAAAACAGGGGGCGAGAGACCCAGTACTTC.

V is TRBV10-2 and J is TRBJ2-1, with 8 bases that match TRBD2. V lost 3 bases to trimming and J lost 4 bases; unmatched junction nucleotides: 8. This CDR3 has 16 amino acids. CDR1 is WSHSY, CDR2 SAAADI, per germline. The CDR3 DNA reads as TGCGCCAGCAGTGACGAGCGTAGCGGGAAATACAATGAGCAGTTCTTC. This encodes CASSDERSGKYNEQFF.

The rearrangement links TRBV18 to TRBJ2-7, with D possibly matching TRBD1 (5 bases). With 2 bases removed from V and 3 bases from J, the gap between germline ends came to 23 bases. Germline CDR1 reads KGHSH; CDR2 reads LQKENI. The CDR3 sequence is 18 residues long. CDR3 coding DNA: TGTGCCAGCTCACCAATCGTAATCGGGCAGGGCGAGTTCTACGAGCAGTACTTC. Its translation is CASSPIVIGQGEFYEQYF.

The V call is TRBV6-5, the J call TRBJ1-2; D call uncertain. V dropped 2 bases and J dropped 7 bases, with 14 bases sitting between them. This CDR3 is built from 14 residues. Germline V gene sequence: CDR1 MNHEY, CDR2 SVGAGI. CDR3 in amino acids: CASSYLAGRSGYTF. Written as DNA, the CDR3 is TGTGCCAGCAGTTACCTGGCGGGTCGAAGTGGCTACACCTTC.

This clonotype was picked up many times. This chain joins TRBV25-1 and TRBJ2-6, with TRBD2 matching over 13 bases. V shed 9 bases, J shed 2 bases, and the junction held 10 bases outside the gene matches. The length of the CDR3 is 18 residues. The germline CDR1 and CDR2 sequences are MGHDK and SYGVNS. CDR3 coding DNA: TGTGCCAGACCGACTAGCGGGAGGTCGTGTGCTGGGGCCAACGTCCTGACTTTC. Its protein is CARPTSGRSCAGANVLTF.

The sample holds a few counts of this clonotype. V and J are TRBV28 and TRBJ2-5; the D gene is possibly TRBD2 (6 bases). Trimming pared 5 bases from V and 5 bases from J, leaving 18 bases between. This CDR3 region has 15 residues. Per the germline V gene, CDR1 is MDHEN and CDR2 is SYDVKM. CDR3 DNA: TGTGCCAGCAGTCCCTCCACTAGCAAGGGGGAGACCCAGTACTTC. It is translated as CASSPSTSKGETQYF.

This clonotype was counted many times. DNA for the CDR3: TGTGCCAGCACCCTCGCCCGGGAAAGCGAGCAGTACTTC. This gives the protein CASTLARESEQYF. The chain joins TRBV7-9 to TRBJ2-7; D perhaps matches TRBD2 (5 bases). Germline CDR1 SEHNR, CDR2 FQNEAQ (reference sequence). The CDR3 length is 13 residues. With 7 bases removed from V and 6 bases from J, the gap between germline ends came to 16 bases. Full variable domain (outside the CDR3, taken from reference TRBV7-9 and TRBJ2-7): DTGVSQNPRHKITKRGQNVTFRCDPISEHNRLYWYRQTLGQGPEFLTYFQNEAQLEKSRLLSDRFSAERPKGSFSTLEIQRTEQGDSAMYLCASTLARESEQYFGPGTRLTVT.

This clonotype showed up many times. The V gene is TRBV10-3, the J gene TRBJ2-3, with TRBD2 matching over 8 bases. J was trimmed by 2 bases and V by 5 bases; bases with no gene match: 9. The CDR3 is 16 amino acids. Germline loops: CDR1 ENHRY, CDR2 SYGVKD. CDR3 nucleotide sequence: TGTGCCATCAGTCGGACCGGGACTAGTACCACAGATACGCAGTATTTT. This gives the protein CAISRTGTSTTDTQYF.

The chain couples TRBV3-1 to TRBJ1-1, with D possibly TRBD1 on 6 matching bases. V was clipped by 0 bases and J by 4 bases, with 12 bases between them. This CDR3 region has 15 residues. CDR1 and CDR2 from the germline V gene are LGHDT and YNNKEL (reference sequence). The CDR3 nucleotides read TGTGCCAGCAGCCAAGAGAGGGGGATGAGCACTGAAGCTTTCTTT. Amino acid sequence: CASSQERGMSTEAFF.

This clonotype was detected many times. J is TRBJ2-7 and V is TRBV4-3; the match to TRBD1 covers 8 bases. With V trimmed by 1 base and J by 4 bases, 0 bases remained unmatched. CDR1 and CDR2 (germline): LGHNA, YSLEER. The CDR3 totals 13 residues. CDR3 sequence (DNA): TGCGCCAGCAGCCAAGGGGACAGGTACGAGCAGTACTTC. Encoded protein: CASSQGDRYEQYF.

Ten or more counts support this clonotype. The chain combines TRBV12-3 or TRBV12-4 with TRBJ1-2; D gene uncertain. Trimming stripped 5 bases from V and 6 bases from J, with 10 bases between. There are 12 residues in the CDR3. The CDR3 sequence: CASSPRSDGYTF. Written as DNA, the CDR3 is TGTGCCAGCAGTCCCCGGTCCGATGGCTACACCTTC.

This clonotype was counted ten times or more. The CDR3 bases are TGCGCCAGCAGCTTGACTAGCGGTGATTACGAGCAGTACTTC. This translates into CASSLTSGDYEQYF. The chain combines TRBV5-1 with TRBJ2-7, with TRBD2 matching over 8 bases. CDR3 length equals 14 residues. From germline, CDR1 is SGHRS and CDR2 YFSETQ. The junction had 4 bases not matched to a gene; V was cut back by 1 base and J by 4 bases.

This clonotype came up many times. The rearrangement uses TRBV10-3 and TRBJ2-2; D not resolved. CDR3 length: 11 residues. Between the trimmed V and J ends, which lost 6 bases and 4 bases, there was a span of 3 bases. Germline CDR1 is ENHRY and CDR2 is SYGVKD. CDR3 sequence (DNA): TGTGCCATCAGCACCACCGGGGAGCTGTTTTTT. Amino acids: CAISTTGELFF.

Many counts were recorded for this clonotype. The chain links TRBV11-2 to TRBJ1-2, with TRBD1 matching 7 bases. This CDR3 contains 15 residues. Trimming took 4 bases from V and 2 from J; bases not matched to a gene: 7. Per germline, CDR1 SGHAT and CDR2 FQNNGV. CDR3 amino acids: CASSSITGANYGYTF. The CDR3 DNA follows: TGTGCCAGCAGCTCCATTACAGGGGCGAACTATGGCTACACCTTC.